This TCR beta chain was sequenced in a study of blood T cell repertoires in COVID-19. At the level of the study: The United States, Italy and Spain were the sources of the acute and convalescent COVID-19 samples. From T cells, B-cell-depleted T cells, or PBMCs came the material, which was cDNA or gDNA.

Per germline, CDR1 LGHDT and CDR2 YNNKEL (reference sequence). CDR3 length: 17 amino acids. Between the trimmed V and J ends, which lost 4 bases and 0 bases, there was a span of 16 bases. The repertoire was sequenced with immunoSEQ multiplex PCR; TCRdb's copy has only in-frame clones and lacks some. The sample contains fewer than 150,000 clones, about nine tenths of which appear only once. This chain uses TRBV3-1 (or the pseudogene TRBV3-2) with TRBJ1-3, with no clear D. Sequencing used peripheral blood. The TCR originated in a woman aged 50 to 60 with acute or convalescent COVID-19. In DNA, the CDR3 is TGTGCCAGCAGCCCCGTATTAGTTCAACCCTCTGGAAACACCATATATTTT. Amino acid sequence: CASSPVLVQPSGNTIYF.